The source of this TCR beta chain is a study of blood T cell repertoires in COVID-19. Study information: The origin of the acute and convalescent COVID-19 samples was the United States, Italy and Spain.

Per the study methods: Reference gene primers were amplified, and this amplification served to estimate nucleated cell counts. This table comes from immunoSEQ multiplex PCR, and its TCRdb copy is limited to in-frame clones, with some not included. That table supplies the V and J calls and clone size; D and trimming were determined from the DNA. The sample carries around 97,000 clones, over 75% recorded once. Germline lookup yields CDR1 SGHVS and CDR2 FNYEAQ. V was trimmed by 5 bases and J by 1 base, leaving 9 bases between them. The CDR3 covers 14 residues. This TCR was recovered from a human donor in a cohort sampled during active or convalescent COVID-19. The chain couples TRBV7-6 to TRBJ1-3, with a possible D match to TRBD1 (6 bases). The sample consisted of peripheral blood. The CDR3 DNA reads as TGTGCCAGCAGCCTAACAGGGTCTGGAAACACCATATATTTT. It specifies CASSLTGSGNTIYF.